The clone carrying this T cell receptor (beta chain) turned up a few times. Antigen unknown. This sample is drawn from a study of vaccination effects on CD4 cells after COVID-19. Turning to the study itself: Relative to the second dose, post-vaccine samples were obtained a median of 72 days later.

Sequencing followed a ViraFEST assay step that expanded antigen-specific CD4+ T cells with viral peptide pools. Once cultured for approximately eleven days, the cells underwent separation to obtain CD4+ T cells. As their vaccination, participants received two doses of either BNT162b2 or mRNA-1273. Absence of prior SARS-CoV-2 infection characterized the vaccine recipients, who showed negative nucleocapsid antibodies. Germline V gene data show CDR1 as SQVTM and CDR2 as ANQGSEA. CDR3 length: 14 amino acids. Germline trimming cut 0 bases from V and 5 bases from J; bases unmatched to any gene: 4. Using immunoSEQ multiplex PCR, the repertoire was profiled, and TCRdb retains in-frame clones only, with some absent. Of 24,000 or so clones in the sample, approximately 69% are singletons; the top ten hold around 8.2%.

The source material was CD4+ T cells from PBMCs cultured with SARS-CoV-2 spike peptides, sampled after COVID-19 vaccination. The sequence came from a human donor who received a COVID-19 vaccine. The chain employs TRBV29-1 and TRBJ1-5; 7 bases agree with TRBD1. CDR3 DNA sequence: TGCAGCGTTGAAGAACAGGGGCGGGATCAGCCCCAGCATTTT. This encodes CSVEEQGRDQPQHF.